This entry features one T cell receptor (beta chain) sequence. Its antigen is not known. The germline V gene has CDR1 LNHDA and CDR2 SQIVND (reference sequence). V shed 3 bases and J shed 3 bases, with 8 bases lying between them. The CDR3 contains 13 residues. The record originates from a study of blood T cells in healthy people across ages. Study conclusions and caveats: PBMCs that were unsorted prevented a conclusive naive versus antigen-experienced comparison. Significant beta diversity loss was already apparent by age approximately 40, declining roughly linearly.

PCR was performed a second time for 7 to 11 cycles using a sample-barcoded 5' primer and a J-beta primer mix. TCRdb independently ran MiXCR on the 5' RACE reads; one entry per CDR3 protein. This table has 850,000 to 1,000,000 distinct CDR3 sequences, about 53% appearing once. This sequence was found in an older woman in good health. The rearrangement links TRBV19 to TRBJ2-5; D is undetermined. Sample: blood. The CDR3 region is CASSMEIEETQYF. The CDR3, as DNA: TGTGCCAGTAGTATGGAAATTGAAGAGACCCAGTACTTC.